This T cell receptor beta chain was retrieved from a study of blood T cell repertoires in COVID-19 (dated by TCRdb to the early 2020s). At the level of the whole study: Samples covering the acute and convalescent phases of COVID-19 were provided by collaborators in the United States, Italy and Spain. The prospective study material was composed of cDNA or gDNA derived from T cells, B-cell-depleted T cells, or PBMCs. Subjects who had been exposed to COVID-19, were actively infected with it, or had recovered from it provided the deeply sampled blood TCRbeta repertoires that made up the dataset. The repertoires were released in a freely available public database meant as a resource for research on the immune response to SARS-CoV-2. Samples were obtained from the ongoing ImmuneRACE study (first 160 participants) and from 1,200 or so subjects provided by 6 global collaborators. Nearly every sample came with metadata listing a de-identified subject ID, COVID-19 status, age in years and sex. HLA class I and class II types, where available, came from metadata supplied by the sample provider rather than from assay-based typing. Results the study describes overall, beyond this receptor: The quantity of clinical and demographic metadata differed by source and by participant and was supplied without curation.

Here V drops 5 bases and J drops 8 bases, and the junction holds 8 bases not matched to any gene. CDR1 and CDR2 (SGHTA, FQGNSA) derive from the germline V gene. The CDR3 sequence holds 15 residues, the cysteine and phenylalanine included. The CDR3 DNA has 45 bases and is translated from base 1. About this clone: No antigen is known for it. One base away there is no much larger clone; base qualities are not given.

Collaborating institutions collected whole blood in K2EDTA tubes following their own protocols. For TCRbeta analysis, collaborator samples were shipped as frozen whole blood, as isolated PBMCs, or as DNA extracted from either sample type. TCRbeta CDR3 regions were amplified from genomic DNA by means of the immunoSEQ Assay, a bias-controlled multiplex PCR. On the study's bioinformatics: The number of nucleated cells in each sample was estimated by amplification of reference gene primers within the assay. To quantify the absolute abundance of each unique TCRbeta CDR3 rearrangement, sequence reads were collapsed and filtered. For each sample, productive Simpson clonality was calculated by taking the square root of Simpson's diversity index across productive rearrangements. The table comes from immuneACCESS by way of TCRdb, which keeps in-frame sequences with V and J called. Part of the clones is missing from these tables; in studies checked, under half for an unresolved V gene and the rest for unknown reasons. V and J calls and clone size are given by that table; D and trimming were obtained from the DNA. Here the sample has around 250,000 clones; approximately 78% occur a single time. The ten largest make up less than 4% of the sample.

The origin of this receptor is a woman aged 18-30 years with acute or convalescent COVID-19. The sequence is built from TRBV7-2 and TRBJ2-1, with 11 bases in between that match TRBD2. The material sequenced was peripheral blood. The CDR3: CASSNPGTSGHEQFF. The nucleotides read TGTGCCAGCAGCAACCCCGGGACTAGCGGCCATGAGCAGTTCTTC.